This T cell receptor beta chain was identified in a study of T cell responses to AZD1222 COVID-19 vaccine. Study-level results: Donors, mostly white British, included more females; clonal diversity was possibly underestimated. Across spike, vaccine-associated CD4 TCRs were found, dominant at 160-218 and 743-854.

With respect to this clone: Antigen unknown.

TCRdb's copy holds only in-frame clones and misses some; the assay was immunoSEQ multiplex PCR. The sample lists 100,000 to 120,000 clones, about 94% occurring once. The TCR sequence derives from an adult who received the AZD1222 COVID-19 vaccine. Here the sequenced sample was peripheral blood, taken 28 days after the second AZD1222 dose.

The CDR3 bases are TGTGCCAGCAGCTTGGAAGGGCCCCTCAATGAGCAGTTCTTC. It translates to CASSLEGPLNEQFF. V gene TRBV5-8 combines with J gene TRBJ2-1, with D uncertain. The CDR3 totals 14 residues. Germline values: CDR1 SGHTS, CDR2 YDEGEE. V shed 0 bases and J shed 6 bases, with 10 bases lying between them.